The 15 T cell receptor beta chains below were found in one sample sequenced in a study of T cells in Graves' hyperthyroidism and ophthalmopathy. The investigators amplified TCR beta CDR3 regions from RNA transcripts. The TCR CDR3 first-round RT-PCR relied on the HTBI primer set. MiXCR, applied by TCRdb to the multiplex PCR reads, yields one record per CDR3 protein. The table records 300,000 to 350,000 distinct CDR3 sequences, 15% to 20% of them present only once. Source material: blood. These receptors came from a woman between 35 and 50 years old with Graves' ophthalmopathy.

This clonotype was seen repeatedly, ten times or more. This chain connects TRBV7-9 to TRBJ2-7, with 7 bases fitting TRBD2. This CDR3 contains 14 residues. The germline V gene encodes CDR1 SEHNR and CDR2 FQNEAQ (reference sequence). V shed 5 bases and J 3 bases; nucleotides not matched to a gene: 7. The CDR3, as DNA: TGTGCCAGCAGCCGGGACGGGAGGTTCTACGAGCAGTACTTC. Residues: CASSRDGRFYEQYF.

This clonotype was found many times. J is TRBJ1-2 and V is TRBV19; D is uncertain. Germline CDR1 LNHDA, CDR2 SQIVND (reference sequence). Trimming left V 5 bases short and J 2 bases short, with 12 bases between. The CDR3 is 14 amino acids. The CDR3 protein is CASSPLPGNYGYTF. The CDR3 bases are TGTGCCAGTAGTCCCCTACCCGGCAACTATGGCTACACCTTC.

This clonotype was counted ten times or more. The chain uses TRBV19 and TRBJ2-7, with no clear D. Trimming shortened V by 4 bases and J by 5 bases, and 18 bases separated the two germline ends. The CDR3 runs 15 residues. Germline lookup yields CDR1 LNHDA and CDR2 SQIVND (reference sequence). This CDR3 reads CASSTGRPGRHEQYF. The CDR3 DNA follows: TGTGCCAGTAGTACCGGCAGGCCCGGGCGCCACGAGCAGTACTTC.

V is TRBV28 and J is TRBJ2-7; 11 bases fit TRBD2. Germline V gene lookup returns CDR1 MDHEN and CDR2 SYDVKM. V shed 5 bases and J 7 bases; nucleotides not matched to a gene: 10. This CDR3 region has 15 residues. CDR3 DNA sequence: TGTGCCAGCAGTACCCGGACTAGCGGGTCGGAGGAGCAGTACTTC. Residues: CASSTRTSGSEEQYF.

This clonotype was detected many times. This rearrangement joins TRBV20-1 to TRBJ1-2; TRBD1 matches at 7 bases. There are 12 residues in the CDR3. In germline, CDR1 is DFQATT, CDR2 SNEGSKA (reference sequence). The junction had 8 bases not matched to a gene; V was cut back by 6 bases and J by 7 bases. CDR3 in amino acids: CSAIQGVVGYTF. DNA of the CDR3: TGCAGTGCCATTCAGGGGGTGGTTGGCTACACCTTC.

This clonotype was seen a handful of times. This likely comes from a read error, as the CDR3 has no conserved phenylalanine or tryptophan at its end. This chain connects TRBV2 to TRBJ2-3; D ambiguous. Germline V gene data show CDR1 as SNHLY and CDR2 as FYNNEI. This CDR3 contains 12 residues. Trimming removed 8 bases at V and 1 base at J, with 7 bases between. The CDR3 sequence is CASSIGTDTQYS. CDR3 nucleotide sequence: TGTGCCAGCTCGATCGGCACAGATACGCAGTATTCT.

Many counts were recorded for this clonotype. The rearrangement links TRBV10-1 to TRBJ2-7, with TRBD1 matching over 10 bases. Per the germline V gene, CDR1 is WNHNN and CDR2 is SYGVQD (reference sequence). The CDR3 sequence is 13 residues long. Trimming cost V 8 bases and J 6 bases; bases outside gene matches: 7. The CDR3 protein is CASSRDRGAEQYF. The DNA for the CDR3 is TGCGCCAGCTCCAGGGACAGGGGTGCCGAGCAGTACTTC.

This clonotype was seen many times. The chain uses TRBV12-3 or TRBV12-4 and TRBJ1-1; the D is unclear. The CDR3 sequence is 14 residues long. V lost 3 bases, J lost 5 bases, and 13 bases lay in between. The CDR3 protein is CASSLMGLGTEAFF. The CDR3, as DNA: TGTGCCAGCAGTTTGATGGGATTAGGTACTGAAGCTTTCTTT.

This clonotype was counted ten times or more. This sequence joins TRBV28 and TRBJ1-1; no definite D call. The CDR3 covers 12 residues. CDR1 MDHEN and CDR2 SYDVKM come from the germline V gene. Trimming left V 7 bases short and J 1 base short, with 7 bases between. The CDR3 is CASKVRNTEAFF. DNA of the CDR3: TGTGCCAGCAAAGTTCGGAACACTGAAGCTTTCTTT.

The sample holds many counts of this clonotype. This chain uses TRBV6-1 with TRBJ1-3; D not certain. The CDR3 extends over 16 amino acids. Trimming took 6 bases from V and 0 from J, leaving 15 bases between them. The germline V gene encodes CDR1 MNHNS and CDR2 SASEGT. This CDR3 is CASRPRMGHSGNTIYF. In DNA, the CDR3 is TGTGCCAGCAGGCCACGGATGGGTCACTCTGGAAACACCATATATTTT.

Details on this clonotype: A read error may explain this, as a much larger clone is one base away. Without the conserved terminal phenylalanine or tryptophan, this CDR3 likely stems from a read error. The V call is TRBV3-1, the J call TRBJ1-1, with D unclear. The CDR3 has 13 residues. Germline loops: CDR1 LGHDT, CDR2 YNNKEL (reference sequence). The V end was cut by 0 bases, the J end by 3 bases, with 5 bases between. CDR3 bases: TGTGCCAGCAGCCAAGATCAGGACACTGAAGCTTTCCTT. Encoded protein: CASSQDQDTEAFL.

This clonotype was seen repeatedly, ten times or more. The chain links TRBV6-2 or TRBV6-3 to TRBJ1-3; 8 bases agree with TRBD1. The CDR3 runs 18 residues. Per germline, CDR1 MNHEY and CDR2 SVGEGT. The junction had 9 bases not matched to a gene; V was cut back by 2 bases and J by 0 bases. As DNA, the CDR3 is TGTGCCAGCAGTTACGACAGGGGATCGACGTACTCTGGAAACACCATATATTTT. Translated, it gives CASSYDRGSTYSGNTIYF.

The sample holds many counts of this clonotype. The chain uses TRBV18 and TRBJ1-1; D perhaps matches TRBD1 (5 bases). The CDR3 runs 15 residues. The germline gives CDR1 KGHSH, CDR2 LQKENI. The V and J ends lost 4 bases and 3 bases respectively, with 15 bases between them. The CDR3 DNA reads TGTGCCAGCTCACGCCCCGGCGGGGGGGACACTGAAGCTTTCTTT. Encoded protein: CASSRPGGGDTEAFF.

This clonotype was detected many times. The chain carries TRBV7-6 and TRBJ2-2; 8 nucleotides line up with TRBD2. The germline CDR1 and CDR2 sequences are SGHVS and FNYEAQ. Trimming cost V 0 bases and J 6 bases; bases outside gene matches: 3. The CDR3 is 15 residues long. Here the CDR3 DNA reads TGTGCCAGCAGCTTAGCAGCGGGAGAAGCCGGGGAGCTGTTTTTT. Translation: CASSLAAGEAGELFF.

This clonotype was recorded many times. The chain joins TRBV19 to TRBJ1-2; D perhaps matches TRBD1 (6 bases). Per germline, CDR1 LNHDA and CDR2 SQIVND (reference sequence). The length of the CDR3 is 15 residues. Deletions cut 6 bases from V and 2 bases from J, with 16 bases between. CDR3 DNA sequence: TGTGCCAGTAGCCCCGACAGGATCGTCAACTATGGCTACACCTTC. This codes for CASSPDRIVNYGYTF.